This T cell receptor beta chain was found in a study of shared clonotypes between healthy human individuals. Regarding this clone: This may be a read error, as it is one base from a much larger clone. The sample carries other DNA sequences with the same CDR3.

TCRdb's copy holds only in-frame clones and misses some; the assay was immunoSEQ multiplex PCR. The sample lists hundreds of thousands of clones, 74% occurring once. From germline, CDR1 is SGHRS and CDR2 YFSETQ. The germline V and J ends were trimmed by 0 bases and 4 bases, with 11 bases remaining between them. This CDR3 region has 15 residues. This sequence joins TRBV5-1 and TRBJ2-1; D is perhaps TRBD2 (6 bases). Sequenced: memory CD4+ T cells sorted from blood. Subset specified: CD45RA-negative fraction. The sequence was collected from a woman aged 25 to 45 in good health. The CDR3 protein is CASSLDSGAYNEQFF. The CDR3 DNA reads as TGCGCCAGCAGCTTGGATAGCGGAGCTTACAATGAGCAGTTCTTC.